The T cell receptor beta chain under discussion was sequenced for a study of blood T cell repertoires in COVID-19. Study at large: The United States, Italy and Spain provided the acute and convalescent COVID-19 samples. PBMCs, B-cell-depleted T cells, or T cells were the source of the cDNA or gDNA that made up the material.

There are 17 residues in the CDR3. Between the trimmed V and J ends, which lost 0 bases and 3 bases, there was a span of 15 bases. The authors' processing: From reference gene primer amplification, estimates of nucleated cell counts were derived. The protocol was immunoSEQ multiplex PCR, while the TCRdb copy is restricted to in-frame clones and leaves out a portion. V and J calls and clone size are given by that table; D and trimming were obtained from the DNA. This sample has fewer than 60,000 clones; approximately 80% occur once, and the top ten carry 10%. This clone came up once. Material for sequencing was peripheral blood. The clonotype comes from a man aged 25 to 45 with COVID-19, enrolled during active disease. The chain carries TRBV5-3 and TRBJ1-4; TRBD1 is a possible D gene (6 bases). TRBV5-3 belongs to the ORF category, with a function that is uncertain. CDR3 in amino acids: CARSLEFRGRANEKLFF. CDR3 nucleotides: TGTGCCAGAAGCTTGGAGTTCAGGGGCCGGGCTAATGAAAAACTGTTTTTT.